The clone carrying this T cell receptor beta chain came up once. Clones were sequenced by immunoSEQ multiplex PCR, and TCRdb holds only the in-frame ones, with some missing. The sample holds under 90,000 clones; roughly three quarters are singletons and the top ten take less than 15%. This sample was taken from a study of blood T cell repertoires in COVID-19. The CDR3 extends over 14 amino acids. V was clipped by 0 bases and J by 11 bases; unmatched bases: 8. Germline V gives CDR1 SGHRS, CDR2 YFSETQ. The receptor's source is a human donor in a cohort sampled during active COVID-19. Specimen: peripheral blood. The chain links TRBV5-1 to TRBJ1-1, with TRBD1 identical over 9 bases. The chain's CDR3 is CASSLDEGTGTAFF. The CDR3 nucleotides read TGCGCCAGCAGCTTGGACGAGGGGACAGGGACGGCTTTCTTT. The entire variable domain, with the rest obtained from reference TRBV5-1 and TRBJ1-1, is as follows: KAGVTQTPRYLIKTRGQQVTLSCSPISGHRSVSWYQQTPGQGLQFLFEYFSETQRNKGNFPGRFSGRQFSNSRSEMNVSTLELGDSALYLCASSLDEGTGTAFFGQGTRLTVV.